Presented here are 11 T cell receptor beta chains from one specimen sequenced in a study of cytomegalovirus exposure and HLA in healthy donors. PCR was performed using 60 Vbeta and 13 Jbeta primers. This table comes from immunoSEQ multiplex PCR, and its TCRdb copy is limited to in-frame clones, with some not included. The sample has some 150,000 clones, 70% to 80% seen once. The sequencing input was PBMCs. These receptors originate from a man in his forties in good health and CMV-seronegative.

V usage is TRBV4-1 and J usage is TRBJ2-3; 10 bases are a match to TRBD2. This CDR3 has 14 residues. With V trimmed by 4 bases and J by 9 bases, 7 bases remained unmatched. Germline lookup yields CDR1 MGHRA and CDR2 YSYEKL. The DNA for the CDR3 is TGCGCCAGCAGCCCCCGACTAGCGGGTGCCACGCAGTATTTT. This translates into CASSPRLAGATQYF.

The V gene is TRBV2, the J gene TRBJ2-1; TRBD2 matches 10 bases. This CDR3 is built from 14 residues. The V gene's germline CDR1 is SNHLY and CDR2 FYNNEI. With V trimmed by 7 bases and J by 10 bases, 10 bases remained unmatched. The CDR3 is CASITGTSVIEQFF. In DNA form, the CDR3 reads TGTGCCAGCATTACCGGGACTAGCGTAATAGAGCAGTTCTTC.

The chain has TRBV2 and TRBJ2-1; D might be TRBD1 (6 bases). Per the germline V gene, CDR1 is SNHLY and CDR2 is FYNNEI. CDR3 length equals 13 residues. Trimming took off 7 bases at V and 4 bases at J, with 11 bases between the two ends. CDR3 loop: CASKDRTYNEQFF. In DNA form, the CDR3 reads TGTGCCAGCAAAGACAGGACATACAATGAGCAGTTCTTC.

The chain has TRBV27 and TRBJ2-1; 8 nucleotides align to TRBD2. Germline-derived CDR1 and CDR2 are MNHEY and SMNVEV (reference sequence). The junction had 6 bases not matched to a gene; V was cut back by 7 bases and J by 4 bases. The CDR3 loop spans 14 amino acids. DNA of the CDR3: TGTGCCAGCACCCGAGTAGCGGGGTACAATGAGCAGTTCTTC. Protein: CASTRVAGYNEQFF.

The V and J genes are TRBV6-1 and TRBJ2-7, with D perhaps matching TRBD1 (5 bases). The CDR3 consists of 15 residues. Germline V gene sequence: CDR1 MNHNS, CDR2 SASEGT. V lost 1 base to trimming and J lost 4 bases, with 14 bases between them. The CDR3 spells CASSEGVGRPYEQYF. The CDR3 region has the DNA TGTGCCAGCAGTGAAGGGGTGGGGCGCCCATACGAGCAGTACTTC.

The chain uses TRBV6-5 and TRBJ1-5; D is uncertain. Trimming shortened V by 7 bases and J by 6 bases, and 16 bases separated the two germline ends. The CDR3 spans 14 residues. Per germline, CDR1 MNHEY and CDR2 SVGAGI. The CDR3 loop is CASTPAVAGQPQHF. CDR3 nucleotide sequence: TGTGCCAGCACCCCAGCGGTGGCTGGTCAGCCCCAGCATTTT.

This chain uses TRBV18 with TRBJ1-3, with 12 bases that match TRBD1. J lost 4 bases, V lost 4 bases, and 5 bases had no gene match. In germline, CDR1 is KGHSH, CDR2 LQKENI. This CDR3 has 16 amino acids. CDR3 sequence: CASSLGQGATGNTIYF. The DNA for the CDR3 is TGTGCCAGCTCACTGGGACAGGGGGCTACAGGAAACACCATATATTTT.

This clone has only a few counts. This chain links TRBV27 with TRBJ1-1; D ambiguous. Germline assignment: CDR1 MNHEY and CDR2 SMNVEV (reference sequence). CDR3 size: 13 residues. V lost 2 bases and J lost 1, with 5 bases in between. The CDR3 sequence: CASSLMRNTEAFF. The CDR3 DNA reads TGTGCCAGCAGTTTAATGAGGAACACTGAAGCTTTCTTT.

The CDR3 DNA is TGTGCCAGCAGCCGACTAGCGGATGCTCAGAGGGAGACCCAGTACTTC. The encoded protein is CASSRLADAQRETQYF. This chain connects TRBV5-4 to TRBJ2-5; 9 bases fit TRBD2. With 4 bases clipped from V and 5 bases from J, the junction kept 12 bases outside the gene matches. Germline V CDR1 and CDR2: SGHNT, YYREEE (reference sequence). The CDR3 runs to 16 residues.

In its sample, this clone was seen once. The chain uses TRBV28 and TRBJ1-1; 8 nucleotides agree with TRBD1. V shed 5 bases, J shed 2 bases, and the junction held 7 bases outside the gene matches. CDR1 and CDR2 from the germline V gene are MDHEN and SYDVKM. This CDR3 comprises 15 residues. CDR3 residues: CASSGNRGDNTEAFF. The CDR3 nucleotides are TGTGCCAGCAGTGGCAACAGGGGGGATAACACTGAAGCTTTCTTT.

The chain recombines TRBV2 with TRBJ2-7; D ambiguous. The CDR3 length is 16 residues. Deletions cut 2 bases from V and 2 bases from J, with 16 bases between. Germline-derived CDR1 and CDR2 are SNHLY and FYNNEI. The CDR3, as DNA: TGTGCCAGCAGTGAAAGGTCGGGTTTCAAACCCTACGAGCAGTACTTC. Protein sequence: CASSERSGFKPYEQYF.